This TCR beta chain was sequenced during a study of preoperative IRX-2 immunotherapy in early breast cancer. Trimming took off 4 bases at V and 4 bases at J, with 13 bases between the two ends. Germline CDR1 and CDR2: KGHSH and LQKENI. There are 14 residues in the CDR3. As for treatment: preoperative locoregional IRX-2 cytokine immunotherapy. Preoperative locoregional IRX-2 cytokine immunotherapy was tested in the phase Ib source study. This clone was counted once. Produced via immunoSEQ multiplex PCR; TCRdb's table is partial and in-frame only. The sample has roughly 34,000 clones, over 85% seen once.

The source of this sequence is a human donor with breast cancer. The V and J genes are TRBV18 and TRBJ1-1; D remains unclear. Source: tumor tissue, taken after IRX-2 immunotherapy. Written as DNA, the CDR3 is TGTGCCAGCTCACTGGATATACACACCACTGAAGCTTTCTTT. Encoded protein: CASSLDIHTTEAFF.